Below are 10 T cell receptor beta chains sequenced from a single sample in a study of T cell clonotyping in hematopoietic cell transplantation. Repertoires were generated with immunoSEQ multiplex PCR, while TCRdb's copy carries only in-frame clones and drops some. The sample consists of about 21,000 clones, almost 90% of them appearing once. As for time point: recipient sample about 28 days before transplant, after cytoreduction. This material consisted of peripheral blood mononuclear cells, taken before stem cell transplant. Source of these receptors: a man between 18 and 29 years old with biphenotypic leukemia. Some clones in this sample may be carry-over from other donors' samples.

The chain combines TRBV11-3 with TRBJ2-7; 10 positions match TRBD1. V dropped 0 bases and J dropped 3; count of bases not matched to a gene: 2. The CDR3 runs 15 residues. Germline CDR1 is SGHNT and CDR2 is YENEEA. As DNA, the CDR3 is TGTGCCAGCAGCTTAGAGACAGGGGGCTTCTACGAGCAGTACTTC. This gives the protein CASSLETGGFYEQYF.

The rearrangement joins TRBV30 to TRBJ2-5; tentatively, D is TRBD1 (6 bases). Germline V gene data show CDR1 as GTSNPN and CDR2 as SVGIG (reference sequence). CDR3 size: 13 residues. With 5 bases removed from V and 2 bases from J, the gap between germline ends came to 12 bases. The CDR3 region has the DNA TGTGCCTGGTCGGACAGCCATCAAGAGACCCAGTACTTC. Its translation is CAWSDSHQETQYF. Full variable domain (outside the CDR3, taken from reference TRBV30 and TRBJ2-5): SQTIHQWPATLVQPVGSPLSLECTVEGTSNPNLYWYRQAAGRGLQLLFYSVGIGQISSEVPQNLSASRPQDRQFILSSKKLLLSDSGFYLCAWSDSHQETQYFGPGTRLLVL.

The CDR3 region is CAAEGRTSETQYF. The DNA of the CDR3 is TGTGCAGCCGAGGGCAGGACGAGTGAGACCCAGTACTTC. The genes are TRBV6-5 and TRBJ2-5, with D tentatively TRBD2 (5 bases). This CDR3 is built from 13 residues. Germline values: CDR1 MNHEY, CDR2 SVGAGI.

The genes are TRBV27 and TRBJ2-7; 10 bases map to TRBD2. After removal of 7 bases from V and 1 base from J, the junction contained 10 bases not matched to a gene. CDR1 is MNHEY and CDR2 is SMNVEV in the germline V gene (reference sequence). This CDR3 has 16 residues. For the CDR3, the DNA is TGTGCCAGCAAGGGAGTAGCGGGAGGTCGGTCCTACGAGCAGTACTTC. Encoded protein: CASKGVAGGRSYEQYF.

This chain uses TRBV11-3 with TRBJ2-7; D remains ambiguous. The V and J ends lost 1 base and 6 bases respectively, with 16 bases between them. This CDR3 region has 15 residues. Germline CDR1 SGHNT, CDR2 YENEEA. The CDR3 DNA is TGTGCCAGCAGCTTAGTACCTTCAGCTGGAGTCGAGCAGTACTTC. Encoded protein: CASSLVPSAGVEQYF.

CDR3 in amino acids: CAWSETGTEAFF. The CDR3 coding sequence is TGTGCCTGGAGCGAAACAGGAACTGAAGCTTTCTTT. The rearrangement joins TRBV30 to TRBJ1-1; TRBD1 is a possible D gene (5 bases). V lost 3 bases and J 5 bases, leaving 10 bases between the germline ends. Germline V gives CDR1 GTSNPN, CDR2 SVGIG (reference sequence). This CDR3 has 12 residues.

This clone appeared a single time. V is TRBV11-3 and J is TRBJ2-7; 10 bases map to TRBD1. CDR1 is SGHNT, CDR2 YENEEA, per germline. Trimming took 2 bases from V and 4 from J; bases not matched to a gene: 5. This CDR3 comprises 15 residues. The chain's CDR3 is CASSLSGQGRYEQYF. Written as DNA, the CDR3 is TGTGCCAGCAGCTTATCGGGACAGGGGAGGTACGAGCAGTACTTC.

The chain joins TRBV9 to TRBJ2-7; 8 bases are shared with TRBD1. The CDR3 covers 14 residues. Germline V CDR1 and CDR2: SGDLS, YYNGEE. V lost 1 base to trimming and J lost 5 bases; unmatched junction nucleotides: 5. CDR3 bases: TGTGCCAGCAGCGTAACGGACAGGGCCCACGAGCAGTACTTC. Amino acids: CASSVTDRAHEQYF.

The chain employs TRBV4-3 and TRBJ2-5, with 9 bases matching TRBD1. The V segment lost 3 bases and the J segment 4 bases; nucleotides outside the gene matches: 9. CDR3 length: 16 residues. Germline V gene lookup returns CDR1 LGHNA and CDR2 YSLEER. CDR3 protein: CASSQKTGTGSETQYF. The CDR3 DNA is TGCGCCAGCAGCCAGAAGACCGGGACAGGGTCAGAGACCCAGTACTTC.

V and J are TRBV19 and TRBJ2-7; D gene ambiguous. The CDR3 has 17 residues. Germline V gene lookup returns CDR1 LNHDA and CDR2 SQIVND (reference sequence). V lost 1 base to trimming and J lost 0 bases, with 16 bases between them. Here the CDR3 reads CASSIGLQAADSYEQYF. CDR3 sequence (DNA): TGTGCCAGTAGTATAGGTCTGCAGGCGGCAGACTCCTACGAGCAGTACTTC. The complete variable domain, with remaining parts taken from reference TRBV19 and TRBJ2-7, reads DGGITQSPKYLFRKEGQNVTLSCEQNLNHDAMYWYRQDPGQGLRLIYYSQIVNDFQKGDIAEGYSVSREKKESFPLTVTSAQKNPTAFYLCASSIGLQAADSYEQYFGPGTRLTVT.